Following are 14 T cell receptor beta chains from one sample sequenced in a study of cytomegalovirus exposure and HLA in healthy donors. In the PCR, 60 Vbeta and 13 Jbeta primers were used. Some clones are missing from TCRdb's copy, which holds only in-frame ones; the method was immunoSEQ multiplex PCR. The table lists around 200,000 clones, about four fifths of them singletons. Source material: PBMCs. The receptors here all came from a man aged 40-55 years in good health and CMV-seropositive.

V and J are TRBV11-2 and TRBJ1-1, with D possibly TRBD1 on 6 matching bases. There are 15 residues in the CDR3. Germline-derived CDR1 and CDR2 are SGHAT and FQNNGV. The V gene lost 5 bases and the J gene lost 5 bases, with 18 bases spanning the gap. CDR3 nucleotides: TGTGCCAGCAGCCCATGGGGGGGCGCGGGTACTGAAGCTTTCTTT. Translation: CASSPWGGAGTEAFF.

The chain combines TRBV12-5 with TRBJ1-5; unclear D gene. CDR3 length: 13 residues. The ends were cut back, 1 base at V and 6 bases at J, with 7 bases in the middle. Germline V gene sequence: CDR1 LGHNT, CDR2 FRNRAP. DNA for the CDR3: TGTGCTAGTGGTTTGGACGAGCGTCAGCCCCAGCATTTT. Its translation is CASGLDERQPQHF.

The V and J genes are TRBV5-1 and TRBJ1-4; unclear D gene. The V and J ends lost 2 bases and 8 bases respectively, with 13 bases between them. The CDR3 spans 14 residues. Germline V gene lookup returns CDR1 SGHRS and CDR2 YFSETQ. The CDR3 is CASSFGRTPEKLFF. CDR3 nucleotide sequence: TGCGCCAGCAGCTTTGGGCGCACACCCGAAAAACTGTTTTTT.

The chain joins TRBV27 to TRBJ2-2; TRBD1 might be the D (6 bases). The V gene lost 8 bases and the J gene lost 4 bases, with 20 bases spanning the gap. CDR1 is MNHEY and CDR2 is SMNVEV in the germline V gene (reference sequence). The CDR3 consists of 16 residues. As DNA, the CDR3 is TGTGCCAGCGCCCTCCCCCTTGGGGACACCACCGGGGAGCTGTTTTTT. Translation gives CASALPLGDTTGELFF.

The rearrangement uses TRBV27 and TRBJ2-7, with D perhaps TRBD2 (5 bases). Germline loops: CDR1 MNHEY, CDR2 SMNVEV (reference sequence). The CDR3 spans 15 residues. V was trimmed by 8 bases and J by 3 bases, leaving 20 bases between them. The CDR3 is CASSFSVGASYEQYF. CDR3 in DNA: TGTGCCAGCTCCTTTAGCGTTGGAGCCAGCTACGAGCAGTACTTC.

The V gene is TRBV19, the J gene TRBJ2-7; 8 nucleotides agree with TRBD2. Germline assignment: CDR1 LNHDA and CDR2 SQIVND (reference sequence). After removal of 4 bases from V and 2 bases from J, the junction contained 7 bases not matched to a gene. The CDR3 is made up of 15 amino acids. The CDR3 reads CASSTHLGLAYEQYF. In DNA form, the CDR3 reads TGTGCCAGTAGTACCCATCTGGGACTAGCCTACGAGCAGTACTTC.

The chain joins TRBV18 to TRBJ2-1, with 9 positions matching TRBD1. This CDR3 region has 16 residues. CDR1 is KGHSH and CDR2 is LQKENI in the germline V gene. Trimming took 6 bases from V and 6 from J; bases not matched to a gene: 12. The CDR3 DNA sequence: TGTGCCAGCTCGGAGACCGGGACAGGGACCTTCAATGAGCAGTTCTTC. It is translated as CASSETGTGTFNEQFF.

This sequence joins TRBV5-8 and TRBJ2-5; a weak D match, TRBD2 (5 bases). V was trimmed by 5 bases and J by 4 bases, leaving 12 bases between them. Germline V gives CDR1 SGHTS, CDR2 YDEGEE. The CDR3 is 13 residues long. CDR3 nucleotides: TGTGCCAGCAGTTGGGAGTACAGAGAGACCCAGTACTTC. Translated, it gives CASSWEYRETQYF.

This chain links TRBV7-9 with TRBJ2-1; TRBD2 agrees at 7 bases. In germline, CDR1 is SEHNR, CDR2 FQNEAQ (reference sequence). The length of the CDR3 is 16 residues. J was trimmed by 4 bases and V by 5 bases; bases with no gene match: 11. CDR3 region: CASSPLGASGYNEQFF. For the CDR3, the DNA is TGTGCCAGCAGCCCCCTGGGTGCTAGCGGTTACAATGAGCAGTTCTTC.

The chain is built from TRBV27 and TRBJ2-7, with 7 nucleotides matching TRBD2. The CDR3 loop spans 14 amino acids. Germline assignment: CDR1 MNHEY and CDR2 SMNVEV (reference sequence). J was trimmed by 2 bases and V by 4 bases; bases with no gene match: 5. CDR3 DNA: TGTGCCAGCAGTTCAGGACTAGGGACCTACGAGCAGTACGTC. Protein product: CASSSGLGTYEQYV.

V and J are TRBV7-9 and TRBJ2-7; 10 bases line up with TRBD2. The CDR3 runs to 16 residues. With V trimmed by 5 bases and J by 4 bases, 11 bases remained unmatched. Germline CDR1 SEHNR, CDR2 FQNEAQ (reference sequence). The CDR3 DNA reads as TGTGCCAGCAGCACGCGTCTTAGCGGGGGGACTTACGAGCAGTACTTC. Its protein is CASSTRLSGGTYEQYF.

The V gene is TRBV6-1, the J gene TRBJ1-1, with 7 bases fitting TRBD1. V shed 4 bases, J shed 4 bases, and the junction held 6 bases outside the gene matches. This CDR3 contains 14 residues. CDR1 is MNHNS and CDR2 is SASEGT in the germline V gene. This CDR3 is CASSGQGTGTEAFF. Written as DNA, the CDR3 is TGTGCCAGCAGTGGACAGGGAACGGGCACTGAAGCTTTCTTT.

The genes are TRBV5-1 and TRBJ2-6; D may be TRBD2 (5 bases). The CDR3 sequence is 16 residues long. Germline loops: CDR1 SGHRS, CDR2 YFSETQ. Trimming took off 7 bases at V and 2 bases at J, with 16 bases between the two ends. As DNA, the CDR3 is TGCGCCAGCTGCGCCAACGGAGGCGCTGGGGCCAACGTCCTGACTTTC. This sequence encodes CASCANGGAGANVLTF.

The chain is built from TRBV5-6 and TRBJ2-2, with D possibly matching TRBD2 (6 bases). CDR3 length equals 16 residues. The V and J ends lost 0 bases and 5 bases respectively, with 14 bases between them. The germline V gene has CDR1 SGHDT and CDR2 YYEEEE. This chain's CDR3 is CASSLAGVLLTGELFF. In DNA form, the CDR3 reads TGTGCCAGCAGCTTGGCGGGGGTTCTCCTTACCGGGGAGCTGTTTTTT.